This is a list of T cell receptor beta chains from one sample in a study. TCRdb recomputed calls from the RT-PCR reads with MiXCR, one row per CDR3 protein. Among more than 600,000 distinct CDR3 sequences listed, approximately 14% were seen once. The material sequenced was memory CD4+ T cells from blood. These receptors were obtained from a female donor in good health, serving as a healthy control. Both conserved end residues are part of each CDR3. A D gene is named only where the DNA matches it firmly. The listing skips clone size in some rows; elsewhere it reads once, few, many or a size class.

V: TRBV20-1; J: TRBJ1-1; size: few; D: .; DNA: TGCAGTGCTATATCACCGTCCAGGGTTTACACTGAAGCTTTCTTT; CDR3: CSAISPSRVYTEAFF
V: TRBV15; J: TRBJ2-5; size: many; D: .; DNA: TGTGCCACCAGCAGACCACCCATCGAGACCCAGTACTTC; CDR3: CATSRPPIETQYF
V: TRBV28; J: TRBJ1-4; size: .; D: .; DNA: TGTGCCAGCAGTTCGGTTAATGAAAAACTGTTTTTT; CDR3: CASSSVNEKLFF
V: TRBV20-1; J: TRBJ2-5; size: .; D: .; DNA: TGCAGTGGGCTGGCAGGGGCTTATGAGACCCAGTACTTC; CDR3: CSGLAGAYETQYF
V: TRBV5-1; J: TRBJ1-2; size: .; D: .; DNA: TGCGCCAGCAGCCCCGTGCGGCCTGGGAACGATGGCTACACCTTC; CDR3: CASSPVRPGNDGYTF
V: TRBV27; J: TRBJ2-3; size: .; D: TRBD2; DNA: TGTGCCAGCAGGACTACTAGCGGAGATACGCAGTATTTT; CDR3: CASRTTSGDTQYF
V: TRBV5-1; J: TRBJ1-5; size: .; D: .; DNA: TGCGCCAGCAGCTTGGGACAGCCAAATCAGCCCCAGCATTTT; CDR3: CASSLGQPNQPQHF
V: TRBV27; J: TRBJ2-7; size: .; D: TRBD2; DNA: TGTGCCAGCAGTCCAATAGGTCTAGCGGCTTACTACGAGCAGTACTTC; CDR3: CASSPIGLAAYYEQYF
V: TRBV6-2/TRBV6-3; J: TRBJ2-3; size: .; D: .; DNA: TGTGCCAGCAGTTCCTCGATCCGTCAGGGGACAGATACGCAGTATTTT; CDR3: CASSSSIRQGTDTQYF
V: TRBV12-3/TRBV12-4; J: TRBJ2-7; size: many; D: TRBD2; DNA: TGTGCCAGCAACCTCGGCAGCGGGAGTTACGAGCAGTACTTC; CDR3: CASNLGSGSYEQYF
V: TRBV7-9; J: TRBJ1-2; size: few; D: .; DNA: TGTGCCAGCAGCTTAGGGGGGACGGATTATGGCTACACCTTC; CDR3: CASSLGGTDYGYTF
V: TRBV9; J: TRBJ2-2; size: .; D: .; DNA: TGTGCCAGCAGCGTAGGAGTCCTACCAAACACCGGGGAGCTGTTTTTT; CDR3: CASSVGVLPNTGELFF
V: TRBV12-3/TRBV12-4; J: TRBJ2-7; size: many; D: TRBD2; DNA: TGTGCCAGCAGCCTCAGCGGGGTTAGCTCCTACGAGCAGTACTTC; CDR3: CASSLSGVSSYEQYF
V: TRBV19; J: TRBJ1-1; size: .; D: .; DNA: TGTGCCAGTAGTACCCAACCAGCGGGGGAAGCTGAAGCTTTCTTT; CDR3: CASSTQPAGEAEAFF
V: TRBV21-1; J: TRBJ2-3; size: .; D: .; DNA: TGTGCCAGCAGCAAAGCGCCAGCGGGGGGGCCGCGCGAGGGAGATACGCAGTATTTT; CDR3: CASSKAPAGGPREGDTQYF
V: TRBV9; J: TRBJ1-4; size: .; D: .; DNA: TGTGCCAGCAGCGCGCACGCCGGGAATAATGAAAAACTGTTTTTT; CDR3: CASSAHAGNNEKLFF
V: TRBV7-2; J: TRBJ1-1; size: many; D: TRBD1; DNA: TGTGCCAGCAGCTCCAGTCCCGGGACAGGGTACGGAGCTGAAGCTTTCTTT; CDR3: CASSSSPGTGYGAEAFF
V: TRBV2; J: TRBJ1-2; size: .; D: .; DNA: TGTGCCAGCAGTGAAGGGGCCAGCTATGGCGGCTACACCTTC; CDR3: CASSEGASYGGYTF
V: TRBV6-6; J: TRBJ2-2; size: .; D: .; DNA: TGTGCCAGCCTTGGACAGCCGAACACCGGGGAGCTGTTTTTT; CDR3: CASLGQPNTGELFF
V: TRBV28; J: TRBJ2-1; size: few; D: .; DNA: TGTGCCAGCAGGGGGGATCTCGTTGAGCAGTTCTTC; CDR3: CASRGDLVEQFF
V: TRBV6-2/TRBV6-3; J: TRBJ1-2; size: .; D: .; DNA: TGTGCCAGCAGTTCACCACTCACCTATGGCTACACCTTC; CDR3: CASSSPLTYGYTF
V: TRBV7-2; J: TRBJ1-1; size: .; D: TRBD1; DNA: TGTGCCAGCAGCTGGGGACAGGGAGGGACTGAAGCTTTCTTT; CDR3: CASSWGQGGTEAFF
V: TRBV6-1; J: TRBJ2-7; size: .; D: TRBD1; DNA: TGTGCCGGCGGACAGGGGACGTGGGAGCAGTACTTC; CDR3: CAGGQGTWEQYF
V: TRBV6-6; J: TRBJ1-2; size: few; D: .; DNA: TGTGCCAGCAGCTCCCAGGGAGGTTCTAACACCTTC; CDR3: CASSSQGGSNTF
V: TRBV12-3/TRBV12-4; J: TRBJ1-5; size: few; D: TRBD1; DNA: TGTGCCAGCAGGACAGGGGCAGGGCAGCCCCAGCATTTT; CDR3: CASRTGAGQPQHF
V: TRBV20-1; J: TRBJ2-7; size: .; D: .; DNA: TGCAGTGGGGGCTGGGGTTTGGACGAGCAGTACTTC; CDR3: CSGGWGLDEQYF
V: TRBV20-1; J: TRBJ2-1; size: few; D: .; DNA: TGCAGTGCTAGACGGCTCCAGATATACAATGAGCAGTTCTTC; CDR3: CSARRLQIYNEQFF
V: TRBV10-3; J: TRBJ1-4; size: .; D: .; DNA: TGTGCCATCAGTGACGGGGAAAAACTGTTTTTT; CDR3: CAISDGEKLFF
V: TRBV5-5; J: TRBJ1-1; size: .; D: .; DNA: TGTGCCAGCAGCTTTGCGCACAAGAACACTGAAGCTTTCTTT; CDR3: CASSFAHKNTEAFF
V: TRBV7-3; J: TRBJ2-3; size: .; D: .; DNA: TGTGCCAGCAGCTTCGGGCTAACAGATACGCAGTATTTT; CDR3: CASSFGLTDTQYF